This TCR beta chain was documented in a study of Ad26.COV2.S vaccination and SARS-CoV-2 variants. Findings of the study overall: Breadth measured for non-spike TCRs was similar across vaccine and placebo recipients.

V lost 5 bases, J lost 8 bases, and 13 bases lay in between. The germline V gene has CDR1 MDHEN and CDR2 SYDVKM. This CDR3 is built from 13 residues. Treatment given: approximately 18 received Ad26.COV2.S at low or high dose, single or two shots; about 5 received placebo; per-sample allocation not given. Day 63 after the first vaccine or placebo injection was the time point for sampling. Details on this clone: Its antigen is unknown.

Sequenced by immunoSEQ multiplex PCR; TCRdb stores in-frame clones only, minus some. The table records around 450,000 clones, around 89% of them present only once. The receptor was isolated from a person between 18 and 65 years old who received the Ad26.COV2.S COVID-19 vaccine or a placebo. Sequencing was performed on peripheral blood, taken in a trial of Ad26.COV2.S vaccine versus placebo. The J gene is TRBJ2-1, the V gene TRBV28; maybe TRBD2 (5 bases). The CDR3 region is CASSPVVSDEQFF. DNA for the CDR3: TGTGCCAGCAGTCCAGTTGTTAGCGATGAGCAGTTCTTC.